This is a list of T cell receptor beta chains from one sample in a study of breast tumors, draining lymph nodes, adjacent tissues. TCRdb redid the calling of the multiplex PCR reads with MiXCR, one entry per CDR3 protein. The sample yields more than 200,000 distinct CDR3 sequences, about 34% seen once. The sequencing input was axillary lymph node tissue. The receptors come from a female donor with breast cancer. Some clones in this sample may be carry-over from other donors' samples. CDR3s include the opening cysteine and the closing phenylalanine or tryptophan. The order of the fields is clone size, CDR3 length, V gene, J gene, D gene, CDR3 protein, CDR3 DNA. A D gene is named only where the DNA matches it firmly. Rows give clone size only sometimes, using once, few, many, or a class for an expanded clone.

size: many
length: 16
V: TRBV6-6
J: TRBJ1-3
D: NA
CDR3: CASSRGTFSSGNTIYF
DNA: TGTGCCAGCAGCCGGGGGACGTTTAGCTCTGGAAACACCATATATTTT

size: many
length: 15
V: TRBV25-1
J: TRBJ2-3
D: TRBD2
CDR3: CASSLTSGRTDTQYF
DNA: TGTGCCAGCAGCTTGACTAGCGGAAGAACAGATACGCAGTATTTT

size: NA
length: 14
V: TRBV13
J: TRBJ1-4
D: TRBD1
CDR3: CASSPGQANEKLFF
DNA: TGTGCCAGCAGCCCCGGACAGGCTAATGAAAAACTGTTTTTT

size: many
length: 14
V: TRBV20-1
J: TRBJ2-5
D: NA
CDR3: CSAKNGQPQETQYF
DNA: TGCAGTGCAAAAAATGGACAGCCCCAAGAGACCCAGTACTTC

size: NA
length: 17
V: TRBV6-2/TRBV6-3
J: TRBJ1-2
D: NA
CDR3: CASSSPGGGDRRYCYTF
DNA: TGTGCCAGCAGTTCCCCGGGGGGCGGGGACCGACGGTATTGCTACACCTTC

size: NA
length: 18
V: TRBV7-9
J: TRBJ2-6
D: NA
CDR3: CASSLDVKSEAGANVLTF
DNA: TGTGCCAGCAGCTTAGATGTGAAGAGTGAAGCTGGGGCCAACGTCCTGACTTTC

size: NA
length: 15
V: TRBV7-9
J: TRBJ2-2
D: TRBD2
CDR3: CANSIRLAGTGELLF
DNA: TGTGCCAACAGCATCAGACTAGCGGGGACCGGGGAGCTGCTTTTT

size: NA
length: 17
V: TRBV7-6
J: TRBJ2-5
D: TRBD2
CDR3: CASSLGGLAGGGETQYF
DNA: TGTGCCAGCAGCTTGGGCGGACTAGCGGGAGGGGGAGAGACCCAGTACTTC

size: many
length: 13
V: TRBV10-2
J: TRBJ2-7
D: TRBD2
CDR3: CASRASGRDEQYF
DNA: TGCGCCAGCAGGGCTAGCGGGAGGGACGAGCAGTACTTC

size: few
length: 15
V: TRBV9
J: TRBJ2-3
D: NA
CDR3: CASSVESGPNNEQYF
DNA: TGTGCCAGCAGCGTAGAAAGCGGGCCTAACAATGAGCAGTATTTT

size: many
length: 11
V: TRBV20-1
J: TRBJ2-7
D: NA
CDR3: CSAKGAYEQYF
DNA: TGCAGTGCTAAAGGGGCCTACGAGCAGTACTTC

size: many
length: 15
V: TRBV19
J: TRBJ2-1
D: NA
CDR3: CASSMGHEPYNEQFF
DNA: TGTGCCAGTAGTATGGGACATGAACCTTACAATGAGCAGTTCTTC

size: many
length: 13
V: TRBV18
J: TRBJ2-7
D: NA
CDR3: CASSPLSWNEQYF
DNA: TGTGCCAGCTCACCACTCTCGTGGAACGAGCAGTACTTC

size: many
length: 15
V: TRBV30
J: TRBJ1-6
D: TRBD1
CDR3: CAWSVRQGDNSSLHF
DNA: TGTGCCTGGAGTGTCCGACAGGGAGATAATTCATCCCTCCACTTT

size: many
length: 13
V: TRBV6-1
J: TRBJ2-7
D: NA
CDR3: CASRHLVGYEQYF
DNA: TGTGCCAGCAGACATTTGGTGGGATACGAGCAGTACTTC

size: many
length: 15
V: TRBV15
J: TRBJ1-6
D: NA
CDR3: CATRFDWGGNSPLHF
DNA: TGTGCCACCAGGTTCGACTGGGGCGGAAATTCACCCCTCCACTTT

size: many
length: 13
V: TRBV7-3
J: TRBJ2-5
D: NA
CDR3: CASSLWDQETQYF
DNA: TGTGCCAGCAGCTTATGGGACCAAGAGACCCAGTACTTC

size: NA
length: 14
V: TRBV30
J: TRBJ2-3
D: TRBD1
CDR3: CAWTRDRATDTQYF
DNA: TGTGCCTGGACCCGGGACAGGGCCACAGATACGCAGTATTTT

size: NA
length: 13
V: TRBV29-1
J: TRBJ2-4
D: NA
CDR3: CSAGMGTGDIQYF
DNA: TGCAGCGCCGGTATGGGAACCGGGGACATTCAGTACTTC

size: many
length: 14
V: TRBV6-5
J: TRBJ1-2
D: NA
CDR3: CASTPPTGNYGYTF
DNA: TGTGCCAGCACTCCCCCGACTGGAAACTATGGCTACACCTTC

size: NA
length: 15
V: TRBV13
J: TRBJ2-1
D: NA
CDR3: CASSLQGLTTDTQFF
DNA: TGTGCCAGCAGCTTACAGGGCCTAACCACAGATACGCAGTTCTTC

size: few
length: 22
V: TRBV10-1
J: TRBJ2-5
D: NA
CDR3: CASSEPGTGCFLLAGYQETQYF
DNA: TGCGCCAGCAGTGAACCCGGGACAGGGTGCTTTCTACTAGCGGGGTACCAAGAGACCCAGTACTTC

size: NA
length: 21
V: TRBV25-1
J: TRBJ2-1
D: NA
CDR3: CATSERKTGGGKAGGHNEQFF
DNA: TGTGCCACCAGTGAAAGAAAAACAGGGGGGGGTAAGGCGGGAGGGCATAATGAGCAGTTCTTC

size: NA
length: 14
V: TRBV11-2
J: TRBJ2-3
D: NA
CDR3: CASSLDGQYNEQYF
DNA: TGTGCCAGCAGCTTAGATGGGCAGTACAATGAGCAGTATTTT

size: few
length: 15
V: TRBV28
J: TRBJ1-2
D: NA
CDR3: CASSLWTQGSYGYTF
DNA: TGTGCCAGCAGTTTATGGACCCAGGGGAGCTATGGCTACACCTTC

size: many
length: 16
V: TRBV30
J: TRBJ2-5
D: TRBD2
CDR3: CAWARGREGLGETQYF
DNA: TGTGCCTGGGCGAGGGGGCGGGAGGGCCTCGGGGAGACCCAGTACTTC

size: many
length: 11
V: TRBV2
J: TRBJ2-1
D: TRBD2
CDR3: CASSRLAQQFF
DNA: TGTGCCAGCAGTCGACTAGCGCAGCAGTTCTTC

size: NA
length: 17
V: TRBV19
J: TRBJ1-5
D: NA
CDR3: CASSTTGVGYGNQPQPF
DNA: NA

size: NA
length: 14
V: TRBV5-1
J: TRBJ2-3
D: NA
CDR3: CASSLDVAADTQYF
DNA: TGCGCCAGCAGCTTGGATGTAGCGGCAGATACGCAGTATTTT

size: NA
length: 14
V: TRBV7-3
J: TRBJ1-6
D: TRBD1
CDR3: CASSSDRGNPPLHF
DNA: TGTGCCAGCAGCTCGGACAGGGGGAATCCACCCCTCCACTTT

size: many
length: 16
V: TRBV24-1
J: TRBJ1-5
D: NA
CDR3: CATSDFKAAPNQPQHF
DNA: TGTGCCACCAGTGATTTTAAGGCGGCCCCGAATCAGCCCCAGCATTTT

size: NA
length: 18
V: TRBV2
J: TRBJ1-3
D: TRBD1
CDR3: CASSFLGTGLFSGNTIYF
DNA: TGTGCCAGCAGCTTCCTAGGGACAGGACTGTTCTCTGGAAACACCATATATTTT